One and the same sample provided the 29 T cell receptor beta chains below, sequenced in a study of blood T cell repertoires in COVID-19. Profiled with immunoSEQ multiplex PCR; TCRdb holds only in-frame clones, not every one. The table includes about 300,000 clones, around 83% detected once. Sequencing was carried out using peripheral blood. The receptor set was obtained from a woman aged 50 to 60 with acute or convalescent COVID-19.

The chain joins TRBV7-2 to TRBJ2-1; D is undetermined. Germline V CDR1 and CDR2: SGHTA, FQGNSA. This CDR3 spans 16 amino acids. V was clipped by 0 bases and J by 0 bases, with 9 bases between them. CDR3 residues: CASSLAAIPSYNEQFF. CDR3 bases: TGTGCCAGCAGCTTAGCGGCCATACCCTCCTACAATGAGCAGTTCTTC.

This chain connects TRBV7-3 to TRBJ2-2; 7 nucleotides line up with TRBD2. With 2 bases clipped from V and 7 bases from J, the junction kept 4 bases outside the gene matches. The CDR3 contains 14 residues. Germline assignment: CDR1 SGHTA and CDR2 FQGTGA. CDR3 loop: CASSLGGSSGELFF. DNA for the CDR3: TGTGCCAGCAGCTTAGGCGGGAGTAGCGGGGAGCTGTTTTTT.

This clone was counted a single time. DNA of the CDR3: TGTGCCAGCAGCTTATTAGGACAGTCGAACACTGAAGCTTTCTTT. Translated: CASSLLGQSNTEAFF. This sequence joins TRBV7-2 and TRBJ1-1, with a tentative D call TRBD1 (6 bases). This CDR3 has 15 residues. Per the germline V gene, CDR1 is SGHTA and CDR2 is FQGNSA. The V end was cut by 2 bases, the J end by 1 base, with 11 bases between. Using reference TRBV7-2 and TRBJ1-1 for the parts outside the CDR3, the full variable domain is GAGVSQSPSNKVTEKGKDVELRCDPISGHTALYWYRQSLGQGLEFLIYFQGNSAPDKSGLPSDRFSAERTGGSVSTLTIQRTQQEDSAVYLCASSLLGQSNTEAFFGQGTRLTVV.

The chain combines TRBV5-1 with TRBJ2-2; 7 bases agree with TRBD1. Germline V gene lookup returns CDR1 SGHRS and CDR2 YFSETQ. Trimming took 4 bases from V and 1 from J; bases not matched to a gene: 7. This CDR3 is 16 amino acids long. In DNA, the CDR3 is TGCGCCAGCAGCCCCGACAGGGCCTTGAACACCGGGGAGCTGTTTTTT. Its protein is CASSPDRALNTGELFF. The full variable domain, completed using reference TRBV5-1 and TRBJ2-2, is KAGVTQTPRYLIKTRGQQVTLSCSPISGHRSVSWYQQTPGQGLQFLFEYFSETQRNKGNFPGRFSGRQFSNSRSEMNVSTLELGDSALYLCASSPDRALNTGELFFGEGSRLTVL.

The chain has TRBV12-5 and TRBJ2-5, with 8 bases fitting TRBD1. J was trimmed by 1 base and V by 7 bases; bases with no gene match: 8. There are 15 residues in the CDR3. From germline, CDR1 is LGHNT and CDR2 FRNRAP. CDR3 coding DNA: TGTGCTAGTGCCACGACAGGGGAATTCCAAGAGACCCAGTACTTC. Residues: CASATTGEFQETQYF.

The table lists this clone with a count of one. V usage is TRBV27 and J usage is TRBJ2-7, with TRBD1 matching 8 bases. The V gene's germline CDR1 is MNHEY and CDR2 SMNVEV (reference sequence). The CDR3 has 16 amino acids. Trimming removed 4 bases from V and 5 bases from J; junction bases left unmatched: 13. CDR3 nucleotides: TGTGCCAGCAGTTCCATGGCCGCGGGACAGGTCCACGAGCAGTACTTC. As protein: CASSSMAAGQVHEQYF.

The chain carries TRBV4-1 and TRBJ1-4; tentative D call: TRBD1 (6 bases). V dropped 0 bases and J dropped 15 bases, with 20 bases sitting between them. This CDR3 region has 15 residues. Per germline, CDR1 MGHRA and CDR2 YSYEKL. Here the CDR3 reads CASSQDSQGRVRVFF. In DNA, the CDR3 is TGCGCCAGCAGCCAAGATTCCCAGGGGAGGGTGAGGGTGTTTTTT.

The genes are TRBV7-9 and TRBJ1-4, with D uncertain. The CDR3 sequence is 15 residues long. Deletions cut 0 bases from V and 4 bases from J, with 9 bases between. CDR1 and CDR2 (germline): SEHNR, FQNEAQ (reference sequence). This chain's CDR3 is CASSLAGLINEKLFF. Here the CDR3 DNA reads TGTGCCAGCAGCTTAGCCGGACTGATTAATGAAAAACTGTTTTTT. Supplemented by reference TRBV7-9 and TRBJ1-4, the full variable domain reads DTGVSQNPRHKITKRGQNVTFRCDPISEHNRLYWYRQTLGQGPEFLTYFQNEAQLEKSRLLSDRFSAERPKGSFSTLEIQRTEQGDSAMYLCASSLAGLINEKLFFGSGTQLSVL.

The CDR3 DNA is TGTGCCAGCAGCCGGGACAGGGATGAAAAACTGTTTTTT. Translating it yields CASSRDRDEKLFF. V gene TRBV6-2 or TRBV6-3 combines with J gene TRBJ1-4; 9 bases line up with TRBD1. Germline CDR1 reads MNHEY; CDR2 reads SVGEGT. V trimming: 6 bases; J trimming: 6 bases; junction bases outside the gene matches: 2. CDR3 length equals 13 residues.

The gene calls are TRBV6-5 and TRBJ1-5, with D tentatively TRBD1 (5 bases). Germline loops: CDR1 MNHEY, CDR2 SVGAGI. The ends were cut back, 6 bases at V and 4 bases at J, with 13 bases in the middle. The CDR3 consists of 14 residues. Here the CDR3 reads CASRSGTLNQPQHF. CDR3 sequence (DNA): TGTGCCAGCAGGTCCGGGACTTTAAATCAGCCCCAGCATTTT.

This clone was seen only once. The V gene is TRBV7-2, the J gene TRBJ1-5; no firm D call. The CDR3 length is 15 residues. Germline lookup yields CDR1 SGHTA and CDR2 FQGNSA. V was shortened by 2 bases and J by 9 bases, with 17 bases between the two germline ends. CDR3 loop: CASSLWRGNNSPQHF. The CDR3 DNA is TGTGCCAGCAGCTTATGGAGAGGGAATAACTCGCCCCAGCATTTT. Supplemented by reference TRBV7-2 and TRBJ1-5, the full variable domain reads GAGVSQSPSNKVTEKGKDVELRCDPISGHTALYWYRQSLGQGLEFLIYFQGNSAPDKSGLPSDRFSAERTGGSVSTLTIQRTQQEDSAVYLCASSLWRGNNSPQHFGDGTRLSIL.

V gene TRBV15 combines with J gene TRBJ2-3; TRBD2 matches at 8 bases. The ends lost 0 bases at V and 1 base at J; junction bases unmatched: 6. Germline V gives CDR1 LNHNV, CDR2 YYDKDF (reference sequence). CDR3 length: 17 residues. In DNA, the CDR3 is TGTGCCACCAGCAGAGATCTGCGGGGGGCGGGCACAGATACGCAGTATTTT. It is translated as CATSRDLRGAGTDTQYF.

The gene calls are TRBV10-2 and TRBJ2-7; TRBD1 is a possible D gene (6 bases). The CDR3 is made up of 13 amino acids. Germline CDR1 is WSHSY and CDR2 is SAAADI. V lost 6 bases and J 1 base, leaving 10 bases between the germline ends. The DNA of the CDR3 is TGCGCCAGCAGAGACAGGACTTCCTACGAGCAGTACGTC. Translated, it gives CASRDRTSYEQYV.

This chain uses TRBV3-1 (or the pseudogene TRBV3-2) with TRBJ1-5; D is perhaps TRBD1 (5 bases). V lost 3 bases to trimming and J lost 4 bases, with 10 bases between them. This CDR3 has 14 residues. CDR1 and CDR2 from the germline V gene are LGHDT and YNNKEL (reference sequence). The chain's CDR3 is CASSQGQINQPQHF. The CDR3 DNA follows: TGTGCCAGCAGCCAGGGGCAGATAAATCAGCCCCAGCATTTT.

The chain employs TRBV6-6 and TRBJ1-1, with TRBD1 matching 8 bases. CDR3 size: 13 residues. Germline values: CDR1 MNHNY, CDR2 SVGAGI (reference sequence). The trim removed 5 bases at V and 4 bases at J, leaving 3 bases unmatched. The CDR3, as DNA: TGTGCCAGCAGTCCGACAGGGGTCACTGAAGCTTTCTTT. This sequence encodes CASSPTGVTEAFF.

This clone came up once. One base away lies a much larger clone, so this may be a sequencing read error. The chain has TRBV7-9 and TRBJ1-2, with D possibly TRBD1 on 6 matching bases. The length of the CDR3 is 13 residues. Germline CDR1 and CDR2: SEHNR and FQNEAQ (reference sequence). V lost 5 bases to trimming and J lost 1 base, with 8 bases between them. The CDR3 coding sequence is TGTGCCAGCAGCCAGGACAGTAACTATGGCTACACCTTC. It encodes CASSQDSNYGYTF.

The chain is built from TRBV18 and TRBJ1-2; TRBD1 is a possible D gene (6 bases). V shed 3 bases and J shed 8 bases, with 13 bases lying between them. The CDR3 is 13 amino acids. The V gene's germline CDR1 is KGHSH and CDR2 LQKENI. The CDR3 sequence is CASSPPPRGGYTF. CDR3 DNA: TGTGCCAGCTCACCCCCCCCCAGGGGAGGCTACACCTTC.

The V gene is TRBV5-6, the J gene TRBJ1-2; no reliable D call. Trimming cost V 3 bases and J 8 bases, with 17 bases left between them. The CDR3 loop spans 14 amino acids. Germline CDR1 reads SGHDT; CDR2 reads YYEEEE. CDR3 region: CASSSTGEREGYTF. CDR3 in DNA: TGTGCCAGCAGCTCTACGGGAGAGAGGGAGGGCTACACCTTC.

The V call is TRBV5-5, the J call TRBJ2-3; TRBD2 aligns across 14 bases. The CDR3 has 15 residues. V was clipped by 5 bases and J by 5 bases; unmatched bases: 4. Germline V gives CDR1 SGHKS, CDR2 YYEKEE (reference sequence). The CDR3 DNA follows: TGTGCCAGCAGGCCGGGACTAGCGGGAGAAGATACGCAGTATTTT. This encodes CASRPGLAGEDTQYF.

The chain joins TRBV20-1 to TRBJ2-7, with 9 bases identical to TRBD1. The CDR3 consists of 11 residues. Germline V CDR1 and CDR2: DFQATT, SNEGSKA (reference sequence). Trimming cost V 6 bases and J 5 bases; bases outside gene matches: 2. The CDR3 DNA reads TGCAGTGCCGGGACAGGGCACGAGCAGTACGTC. It codes for CSAGTGHEQYV.

CDR3 region: CASSYRQQNTEAFF. The CDR3 DNA reads TGTGCCAGCAGTTACCGACAACAAAACACTGAAGCTTTCTTT. V and J are TRBV6-2 or TRBV6-3 and TRBJ1-1; no clear D. Trimming left V 2 bases short and J 2 bases short, with 9 bases between. This CDR3 comprises 14 residues. Germline V lookup: CDR1 MNHEY, CDR2 SVGEGT.

V and J are TRBV2 and TRBJ1-1, with a weak D call TRBD1 (5 bases). Germline-derived CDR1 and CDR2 are SNHLY and FYNNEI. CDR3 length equals 11 residues. The CDR3 DNA follows: TGTGTCGGGGGGGGTCCCGAAGGAGCTTTCTTT. This sequence encodes CVGGGPEGAFF.

This clone was picked up many times. J is TRBJ1-1 and V is TRBV11-2, with D perhaps TRBD1 (5 bases). Germline assignment: CDR1 SGHAT and CDR2 FQNNGV. The CDR3 totals 14 residues. Trimming pared 0 bases from V and 1 base from J, leaving 6 bases between. The CDR3 DNA follows: TGTGCCAGCAGCTTAGAAGGACAGAACACTGAAGCTTTCTTT. It is translated as CASSLEGQNTEAFF.

The rearrangement joins TRBV10-3 to TRBJ1-1; a weak D match, TRBD1 (5 bases). The germline gives CDR1 ENHRY, CDR2 SYGVKD. The V and J ends lost 3 bases and 7 bases respectively, with 12 bases between them. This CDR3 is 13 amino acids long. CDR3 DNA: TGTGCCATCAGTGAAGTCAGGGTGGGTGAAGCTTTCTTT. Translation gives CAISEVRVGEAFF.

The V gene is TRBV27, the J gene TRBJ2-3, with 8 nucleotides matching TRBD1. This CDR3 region has 15 residues. J gave up 4 bases and V 2 bases, and 5 bases lay outside the gene matches. Germline V lookup: CDR1 MNHEY, CDR2 SMNVEV (reference sequence). Here the CDR3 DNA reads TGTGCCAGCAGTTTAAAGGCAGGGGGCCCAGATACGCAGTATTTT. Amino acid sequence: CASSLKAGGPDTQYF.

V usage is TRBV11-3 and J usage is TRBJ2-7, with a weak D call TRBD2 (5 bases). CDR3 length equals 15 residues. Trimming removed 4 bases from V and 6 bases from J, with 19 bases in between. Germline V lookup: CDR1 SGHNT, CDR2 YENEEA. Written as DNA, the CDR3 is TGTGCCAGCAGCTCCCAAGGTAACAGCGGAAGCGAGCAGTACTTC. It specifies CASSSQGNSGSEQYF.

This clone was seen a few times. V gene TRBV2 combines with J gene TRBJ2-1, with 14 bases lining up with TRBD2. The CDR3 is made up of 15 amino acids. J was trimmed by 12 bases and V by 4 bases; bases with no gene match: 8. Germline lookup yields CDR1 SNHLY and CDR2 FYNNEI. The CDR3 region has the DNA TGTGCCAGCAGTGCGCCGGGACTAGCGGGAGTAGTGCAGTTCTTC. This codes for CASSAPGLAGVVQFF.

The rearrangement links TRBV12-3 or TRBV12-4 to TRBJ1-5, with D perhaps matching TRBD1 (5 bases). The CDR3 runs 13 residues. V was trimmed by 5 bases and J by 2 bases, leaving 7 bases between them. CDR3 DNA: TGTGCCAGCAGTCAGGGTCGCAATCAGCCCCAGCATTTT. It specifies CASSQGRNQPQHF.

The chain joins TRBV4-1 to TRBJ1-2; D may be TRBD1 (5 bases). This CDR3 has 16 residues. Germline CDR1 MGHRA, CDR2 YSYEKL. V was pared by 2 bases and J by 3 bases, with 16 bases between. The CDR3 here is CASSQPGRGMDYGYTF. The CDR3 DNA is TGCGCCAGCAGCCAACCCGGCCGGGGGATGGACTATGGCTACACCTTC.